Sequencing of this T cell receptor (beta chain) was carried out in a study of T-cell reconstitution after alpha-beta-depleted transplantation in children. At least ten counts were recorded for this clonotype. Unique molecular identifiers were incorporated during preparation of the TCRbeta library. TCRdb re-derived calls from the PCR reads in MiXCR, one entry per CDR3 protein. This table holds about 300,000 distinct CDR3 sequences, about 9.4% found once. CDR1 is MDHEN, CDR2 SYDVKM, per germline. J was trimmed by 2 bases and V by 7 bases; bases with no gene match: 11. The CDR3 extends over 16 amino acids.

The source was PBMCs, collected before TCRalphabeta/CD19-depleted stem cell transplant. This clonotype originated in a boy in the first two years of life with acute myeloid leukemia, due to receive a stem cell transplant. The chain carries TRBV28 and TRBJ2-3, with 8 bases that match TRBD2. CDR3 in amino acids: CASTIPGRGSTDTQYF. For the CDR3, the DNA is TGTGCCAGCACCATCCCCGGGAGGGGCTCCACAGATACGCAGTATTTT. The full variable domain, rest sourced from reference TRBV28 and TRBJ2-3, is DVKVTQSSRYLVKRTGEKVFLECVQDMDHENMFWYRQDPGLGLRLIYFSYDVKMKEKGDIPEGYSVSREKKERFSLILESASTNQTSMYLCASTIPGRGSTDTQYFGPGTRLTVL.